This TCR beta chain was recovered during a study of spatial heterogeneity in lung cancer (dated by TCRdb to about 2019). With respect to the entire study: Beta-chain transcripts were consistently detected in greater numbers than alpha-chain transcripts, which likely reflects a higher abundance of beta-chain transcripts. TCR alpha and beta repertoires were quantitatively compared across multiple tumor regions, matched nontumor lung and blood in non-small cell lung cancer. The study linked features of the TCR repertoire to counts of nonsynonymous mutations, which were determined by whole-exome sequencing of tumor tissue. Both alpha and beta chains were TCR-sequenced in samples taken at surgery, namely 220 tumor regions, fewer than 80 matched nontumor lung samples and 55 to 60 PBMC samples. In the raw uncorrected reads, each unique combination of TCR and UMI appeared more than ten times on average. Results the study describes overall, beyond this receptor: Confirming at a functional level the hypothesis that regional TCRs recognize regional mutations was considered to require additional single-cell paired TCR alpha and beta sequencing.

There are many counts of this clonotype. The antigen it recognizes is unknown. No base quality information exists; no much larger clone differs at one position. Including cysteine and phenylalanine, the CDR3 has 15 amino acids. The kept DNA is CDR3 alone, 45 bases in frame from the first base. As encoded in the germline V gene, CDR1 is SGDLS while CDR2 is YYNGEE. The trim is 3 bases for V and 5 bases for J, with a gap of 18 bases between the germline ends. Preparation of the library involved 5' RACE. Instrument on record: NextSeq 500. To allow correction of PCR and sequencing errors, the TCR library protocol tagged every TCR cDNA molecule with a unique molecular identifier. The study's own analysis went as follows. Decombinator tools were used for TCR identification, UMI-based error correction and CDR3 extraction. TCRs above a frequency of 2 per 1,000, corresponding to the top 1% of the tumor frequency distribution, were defined as expanded. Each repertoire was subsampled 100 times to 5,000 TCRs, after which Renyi diversity was computed with the R vegan package. CDR3 similarity networks were built from amino acid triplet string-kernel similarity, with CDR3s being connected when pairwise similarity was above 0.82. TCRdb reprocessed the public reads (quality trimming at Q25 with fastp, clone calling with MiXCR) and kept in-frame beta chains. One record per CDR3 amino acid sequence lists the most common genes and DNA. The V and J calls and clone size are TCRdb's, not the authors'. A total of tens of thousands of distinct CDR3 sequences appear in this sample, just over 3% of them only once. Around 34% of the sample is held by the ten biggest clonotypes.

Reading the label with the study, this specimen's time point is: sample taken at primary tumor resection. Donors were some 67 patients with early-stage, untreated non-small cell lung cancer from the lung TRACERx cohort. Without any cell sorting, TCR sequencing was performed on whole RNA extracted either from tumor and nontumor lung tissue or from cryopreserved PBMC samples. Only patients with enough RNA available from two or more tumor regions were chosen for TCR sequencing. Before being selected, tumor and adjacent nontumor lung specimens were reviewed by a lung pathologist. This TCR derives from a male donor with early-stage non-small cell lung cancer. Sequenced material: normal lung tissue next to the tumor, taken at surgery. In this chain, TRBV9 is recombined with TRBJ2-7; the D segment could be TRBD1, given 6 matching bases. The CDR3 reads CASSAVGQGLNEQYF. The nucleotides read TGTGCCAGCAGCGCCGTGGGTCAGGGGTTGAACGAGCAGTACTTC.